This T cell receptor (beta chain) was recovered during a study of T cell repertoires in cytomegalovirus infection. As for the study in general: Public signatures in TCR beta pointed to CMV infection and matching HLA type.

Comments on this clonotype: Antigen unknown.

Study-level findings and limits: Dominant in the ex vivo response were TCR beta clonotypes restricted by HLA-C and specific for CMV.

Each CDR3 protein gets one entry after TCRdb re-called the reads with MiXCR. Among roughly 230,000 distinct CDR3 sequences listed, roughly 22% were seen once. This sequence originates from a human donor in good health (CMV status not recorded). Some clones in this sample may be carry-over from other donors' samples. The sequenced sample was CD8+ T cells from PBMCs.

CDR3 sequence (DNA): TGCGCCAGTTTCCGTACCACCGGGACACCTTACAATGAGCAGTTCTTC. Its protein product is CASFRTTGTPYNEQFF. This chain joins TRBV4-1 and TRBJ2-1, with D maybe TRBD1 (6 bases). CDR1 and CDR2 from the germline V gene are MGHRA and YSYEKL. CDR3 size: 16 residues. Trimming stripped 9 bases from V and 4 bases from J, with 22 bases between.